A single sample is the source of the 14 T cell receptor beta chains below, sequenced in a study of T cell clonotyping in hematopoietic cell transplantation. The data were produced by immunoSEQ multiplex PCR, yet TCRdb's version contains in-frame clones alone and is incomplete. The sample contains approximately 9,600 clones, around 79% of which appear only once. Sequencing used PBMCs, obtained 30 days after allogeneic stem cell transplant. These receptors came from a female patient aged 40 to 55 who had an allogeneic stem cell transplant from a related donor, so T cells may come from the graft donor. Some clones in this sample may be carry-over from other donors' samples.

The genes are TRBV7-9 and TRBJ2-2; 8 nucleotides agree with TRBD1. The V segment lost 11 bases and the J segment 6 bases; nucleotides outside the gene matches: 14. CDR1 and CDR2 from the germline V gene are SEHNR and FQNEAQ (reference sequence). The CDR3 contains 15 residues. The CDR3 sequence: CAGRPGQGASGELFF. CDR3 bases: TGTGCCGGACGCCCGGGGCAGGGGGCCTCCGGGGAGCTGTTTTTT.

The chain links TRBV11-3 to TRBJ2-1; 8 bases fit TRBD2. The CDR3 contains 15 residues. Germline trimming cut 4 bases from V and 4 bases from J; bases unmatched to any gene: 6. The germline V gene has CDR1 SGHNT and CDR2 YENEEA. CDR3 in DNA: TGTGCCAGCAGCTCGAACCGACTAGCGTACAATGAGCAGTTCTTC. Its translation: CASSSNRLAYNEQFF.

The rearrangement uses TRBV5-1 and TRBJ2-3, with TRBD2 identical over 8 bases. CDR1 is SGHRS, CDR2 YFSETQ, per germline. Unmatched junction bases numbered 3, after V lost 0 bases and J lost 0 bases. The CDR3 spans 16 residues. CDR3 in amino acids: CASSLVLAASTDTQYF. CDR3 sequence (DNA): TGCGCCAGCAGCTTGGTACTAGCGGCTAGCACAGATACGCAGTATTTT.

Comments on this clone: An end of the junction does not agree with germline; a read error may underlie this. The genes are TRBV9 and TRBJ1-4, with D perhaps matching TRBD1 (5 bases). This CDR3 region has 15 residues. CDR1 and CDR2 from the germline V gene are SGDLS and YYNGEE. The DNA for the CDR3 is TGTGCCGGCAGCGTAGACGGGGCGCGGAGGGAAAAACTGTTTTTT. Translating it yields CAGSVDGARREKLFF. The full variable domain, with the rest looked up from reference TRBV9 and TRBJ1-4, is DSGVTQTPKHLITATGQRVTLRCSPRSGDLSVYWYQQSLDQGLQFLIQYYNGEERAKGNILERFSAQQFPDLHSELNLSSLELGDSALYFCAGSVDGARREKLFFGSGTQLSVL.

By frequency in the sample, this clone is large. The chain recombines TRBV7-2 with TRBJ1-3, with D tentatively TRBD1 (5 bases). V was cut by 2 bases and J by 2 bases, with 10 bases left in between. In germline, CDR1 is SGHTA, CDR2 FQGNSA. The CDR3 is 15 residues long. CDR3: CASSLSKGTGNTIYF. The CDR3 bases are TGTGCCAGCAGCTTATCTAAGGGGACTGGAAACACCATATATTTT.

The J gene is TRBJ1-3, the V gene TRBV2, with TRBD1 as a possible D gene (5 bases). The germline V gene has CDR1 SNHLY and CDR2 FYNNEI. The germline V and J ends were trimmed by 8 bases and 0 bases, with 11 bases remaining between them. This CDR3 region has 14 residues. The CDR3 DNA reads TGTGCCAGCTGGGGCAGCCTCTCTGGAAACACCATATATTTT. Protein product: CASWGSLSGNTIYF. The variable domain in full, with the rest retrieved from reference TRBV2 and TRBJ1-3, is EPEVTQTPSHQVTQMGQEVILRCVPISNHLYFYWYRQILGQKVEFLVSFYNNEISEKSEIFDDQFSVERPDGSNFTLKIRSTKLEDSAMYFCASWGSLSGNTIYFGEGSWLTVV.

The V and J genes are TRBV5-1 and TRBJ2-7; 8 bases agree with TRBD2. V gave up 4 bases and J gave up 7 bases; unmatched junction bases: 13. Germline lookup yields CDR1 SGHRS and CDR2 YFSETQ. The CDR3 has 15 amino acids. CDR3 coding DNA: TGCGCCAGCAGCAAACTAGCGGACATTGCGGGGGAGCAGTACTTC. Amino acid sequence: CASSKLADIAGEQYF.

The gene calls are TRBV29-1 and TRBJ2-5, with D uncertain. The CDR3 is 11 residues long. The germline V and J ends were trimmed by 3 bases and 6 bases, with 8 bases remaining between them. The germline gives CDR1 SQVTM, CDR2 ANQGSEA. This chain's CDR3 is CSVEGSQTQYF. CDR3 sequence (DNA): TGCAGCGTTGAGGGAAGTCAGACCCAGTACTTC.

This clone was recorded only once. A junction end diverges from the germline sequence, so it may reflect a read error. The sample carries other DNA sequences with the same CDR3. The gene calls are TRBV7-9 and TRBJ1-2; D unresolved. Germline loops: CDR1 SEHNR, CDR2 FQNEAQ (reference sequence). There are 15 residues in the CDR3. CDR3 nucleotide sequence: TGTGCCAGTAGCTTAGCGGCCAGGATCGTAGATGGCTACACCTTC. It is translated as CASSLAARIVDGYTF.

This chain connects TRBV7-6 to TRBJ2-1; 8 bases are shared with TRBD2. The CDR3 contains 14 residues. V lost 1 base to trimming and J lost 7 bases; unmatched junction nucleotides: 3. Germline V gives CDR1 SGHVS, CDR2 FNYEAQ. DNA for the CDR3: TGTGCCAGCAGCTTAGGGGTAGCGGGGAATGAGCAGTTCTTC. This gives the protein CASSLGVAGNEQFF.

This chain joins TRBV19 and TRBJ1-4; unclear D gene. Deletions cut 6 bases from V and 8 bases from J, with 19 bases between. The CDR3 contains 15 residues. CDR1 LNHDA and CDR2 SQIVND come from the germline V gene (reference sequence). The CDR3 nucleotides read TGTGCCAGTAGCCCGACCTCGGGGTCTGGGGAAAAACTGTTTTTT. Protein product: CASSPTSGSGEKLFF.

This clone was found a few times. The rearrangement links TRBV5-1 to TRBJ2-5; D might be TRBD1 (5 bases). CDR3 length: 13 residues. CDR1 is SGHRS and CDR2 is YFSETQ in the germline V gene. V shed 3 bases and J shed 5 bases, with 11 bases lying between them. CDR3 nucleotides: TGCGCCAGCAGCTGGGGCGTCGGGGAGACCCAGTACTTC. It is translated as CASSWGVGETQYF.

This clone came up a few times. V and J are TRBV11-2 and TRBJ2-5, with D uncertain. This CDR3 has 11 residues. Trimming took off 4 bases at V and 2 bases at J, with 2 bases between the two ends. Germline CDR1 and CDR2: SGHAT and FQNNGV. The CDR3 coding sequence is TGTGCCAGCAGCTCTCAAGAGACCCAGTACTTC. It encodes CASSSQETQYF.

The chain employs TRBV13 and TRBJ2-1, with TRBD2 identical over 13 bases. CDR1 is PRHDT and CDR2 is FYEKMQ in the germline V gene (reference sequence). Unmatched junction bases numbered 10, after V lost 5 bases and J lost 6 bases. The CDR3 has 17 amino acids. The CDR3 protein is CASSLITGTSGVNEQFF. The CDR3 DNA reads TGTGCCAGCAGCCTTATTACCGGGACTAGCGGGGTCAATGAGCAGTTCTTC.